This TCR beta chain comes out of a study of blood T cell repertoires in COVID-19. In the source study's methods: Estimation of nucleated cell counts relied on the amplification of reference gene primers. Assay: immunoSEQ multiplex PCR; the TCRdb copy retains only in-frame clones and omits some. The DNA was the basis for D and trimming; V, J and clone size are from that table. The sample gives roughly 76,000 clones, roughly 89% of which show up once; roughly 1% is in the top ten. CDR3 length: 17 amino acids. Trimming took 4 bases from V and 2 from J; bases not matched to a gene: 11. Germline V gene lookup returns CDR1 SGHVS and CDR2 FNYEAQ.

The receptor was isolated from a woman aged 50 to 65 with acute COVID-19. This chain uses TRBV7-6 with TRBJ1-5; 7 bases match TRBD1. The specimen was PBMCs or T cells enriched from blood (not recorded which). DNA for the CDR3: TGTGCCAGCAGCTACAGACAGGGAGTGCACGGCAATCAGCCCCAGCATTTT. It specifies CASSYRQGVHGNQPQHF.